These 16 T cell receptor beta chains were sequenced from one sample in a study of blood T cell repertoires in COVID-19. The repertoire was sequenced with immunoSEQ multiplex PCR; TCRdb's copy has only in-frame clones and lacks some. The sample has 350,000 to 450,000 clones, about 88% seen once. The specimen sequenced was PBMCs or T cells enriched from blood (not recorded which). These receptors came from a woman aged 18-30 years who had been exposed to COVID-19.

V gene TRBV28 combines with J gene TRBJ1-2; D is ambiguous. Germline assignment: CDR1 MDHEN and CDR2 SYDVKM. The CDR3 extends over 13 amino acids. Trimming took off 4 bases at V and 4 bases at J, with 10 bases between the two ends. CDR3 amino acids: CASSSRTLYGYTF. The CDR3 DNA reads TGTGCCAGCAGTTCTAGAACACTCTATGGCTACACCTTC.

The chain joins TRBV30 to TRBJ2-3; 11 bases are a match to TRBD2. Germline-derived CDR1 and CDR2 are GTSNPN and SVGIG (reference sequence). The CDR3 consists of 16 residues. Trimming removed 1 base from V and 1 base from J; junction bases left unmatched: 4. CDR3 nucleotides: TGTGCCTGGAGTGAGGGACTAGCGGCTCGCACAGATACGCAGTATTTT. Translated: CAWSEGLAARTDTQYF.

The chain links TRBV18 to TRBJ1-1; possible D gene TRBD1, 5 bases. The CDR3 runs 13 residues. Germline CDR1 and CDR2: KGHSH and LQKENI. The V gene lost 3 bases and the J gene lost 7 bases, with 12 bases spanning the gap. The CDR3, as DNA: TGTGCCAGCTCACCCGGCGAACAGGTTGAAGCTTTCTTT. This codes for CASSPGEQVEAFF.

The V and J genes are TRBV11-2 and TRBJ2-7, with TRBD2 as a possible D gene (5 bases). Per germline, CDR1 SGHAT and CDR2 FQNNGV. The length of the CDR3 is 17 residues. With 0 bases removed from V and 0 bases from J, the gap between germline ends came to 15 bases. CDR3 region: CASSLEPVGGSSYEQYF. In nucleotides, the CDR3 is TGTGCCAGCAGCTTAGAACCCGTCGGAGGTAGCTCCTACGAGCAGTACTTC.

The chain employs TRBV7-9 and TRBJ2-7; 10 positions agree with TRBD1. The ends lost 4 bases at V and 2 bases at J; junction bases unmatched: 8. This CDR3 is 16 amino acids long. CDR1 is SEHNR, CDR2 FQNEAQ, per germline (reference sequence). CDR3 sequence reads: CASSWDRGPAPYEQYF. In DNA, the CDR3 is TGTGCCAGCAGCTGGGACAGGGGTCCCGCGCCCTACGAGCAGTACTTC.

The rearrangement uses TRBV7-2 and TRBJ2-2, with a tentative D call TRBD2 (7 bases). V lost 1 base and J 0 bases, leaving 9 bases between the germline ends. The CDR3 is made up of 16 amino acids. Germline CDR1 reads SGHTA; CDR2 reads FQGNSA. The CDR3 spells CASSLVGGPNTGELFF. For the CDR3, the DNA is TGTGCCAGCAGCTTAGTCGGGGGGCCGAACACCGGGGAGCTGTTTTTT.

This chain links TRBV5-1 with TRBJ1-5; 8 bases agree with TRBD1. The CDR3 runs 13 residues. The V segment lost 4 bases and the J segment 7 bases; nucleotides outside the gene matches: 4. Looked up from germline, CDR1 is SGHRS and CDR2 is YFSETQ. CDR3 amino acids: CASSPDRGQPQHF. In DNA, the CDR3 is TGCGCCAGCAGCCCTGACAGGGGACAGCCCCAGCATTTT.

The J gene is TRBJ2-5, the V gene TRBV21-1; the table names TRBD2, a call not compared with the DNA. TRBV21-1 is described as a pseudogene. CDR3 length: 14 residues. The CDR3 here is CASSKGAGPETQYF. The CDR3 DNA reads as TGTGCCAGCAGCAAAGGGGCGGGTCCGGAGACCCAGTACTTC.

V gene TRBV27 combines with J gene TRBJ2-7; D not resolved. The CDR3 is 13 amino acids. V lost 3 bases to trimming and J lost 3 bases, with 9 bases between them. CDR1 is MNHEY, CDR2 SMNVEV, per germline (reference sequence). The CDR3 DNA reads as TGTGCCAGCAGTTTTACTACCCACTACGAGCAGTACTTC. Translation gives CASSFTTHYEQYF.

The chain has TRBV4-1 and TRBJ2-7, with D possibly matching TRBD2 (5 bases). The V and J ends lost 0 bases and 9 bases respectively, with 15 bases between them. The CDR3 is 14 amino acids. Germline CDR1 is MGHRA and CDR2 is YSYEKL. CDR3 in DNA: TGCGCCAGCAGCCAAGATCCCCAGGACTCGGGGCAGTACTTC. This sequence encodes CASSQDPQDSGQYF.

The CDR3 coding sequence is TGTGCCAGCAGCGCACAGGGGTACACTGAAGCTTTCTTT. It yields the protein CASSAQGYTEAFF. This chain uses TRBV14 with TRBJ1-1, with TRBD1 matching over 7 bases. Germline lookup yields CDR1 SGHDN and CDR2 FVKESK. This CDR3 region has 13 residues. The V and J ends lost 5 bases and 3 bases, in that order; junction bases with no gene match: 3.

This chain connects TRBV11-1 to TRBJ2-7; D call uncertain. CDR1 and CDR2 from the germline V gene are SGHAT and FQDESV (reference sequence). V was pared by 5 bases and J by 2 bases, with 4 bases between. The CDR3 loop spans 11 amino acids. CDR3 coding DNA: TGTGCCAGCAGCCCGGCCTACGAGCAGTACTTC. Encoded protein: CASSPAYEQYF.

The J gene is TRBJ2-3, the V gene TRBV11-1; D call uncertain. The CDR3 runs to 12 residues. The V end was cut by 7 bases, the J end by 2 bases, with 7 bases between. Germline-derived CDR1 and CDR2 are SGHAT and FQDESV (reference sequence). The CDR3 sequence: CASMRSTDTQYF. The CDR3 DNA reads TGTGCCAGCATGCGATCCACAGATACGCAGTATTTT. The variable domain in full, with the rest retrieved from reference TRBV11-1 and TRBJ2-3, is EAEVAQSPRYKITEKSQAVAFWCDPISGHATLYWYRQILGQGPELLVQFQDESVVDDSQLPKDRFSAERLKGVDSTLKIQPAELGDSAMYLCASMRSTDTQYFGPGTRLTVL.

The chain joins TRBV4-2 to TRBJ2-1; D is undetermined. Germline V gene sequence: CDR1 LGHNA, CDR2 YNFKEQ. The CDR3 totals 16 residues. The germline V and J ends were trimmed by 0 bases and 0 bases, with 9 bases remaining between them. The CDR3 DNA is TGTGCCAGCAGCCAAGATGCGGAGAGCTCCTACAATGAGCAGTTCTTC. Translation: CASSQDAESSYNEQFF.

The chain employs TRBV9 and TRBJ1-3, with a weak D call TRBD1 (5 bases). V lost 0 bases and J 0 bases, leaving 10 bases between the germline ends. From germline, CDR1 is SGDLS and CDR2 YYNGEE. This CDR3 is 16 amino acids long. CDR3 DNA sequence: TGTGCCAGCAGCGTAGGACAGTCAAACTCTGGAAACACCATATATTTT. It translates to CASSVGQSNSGNTIYF.

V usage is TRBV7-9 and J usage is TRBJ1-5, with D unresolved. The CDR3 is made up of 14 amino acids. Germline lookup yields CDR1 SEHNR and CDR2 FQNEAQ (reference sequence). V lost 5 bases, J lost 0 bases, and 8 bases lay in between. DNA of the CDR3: TGTGCCAGCAGCCCAACAAGTAGCAATCAGCCCCAGCATTTT. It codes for CASSPTSSNQPQHF.